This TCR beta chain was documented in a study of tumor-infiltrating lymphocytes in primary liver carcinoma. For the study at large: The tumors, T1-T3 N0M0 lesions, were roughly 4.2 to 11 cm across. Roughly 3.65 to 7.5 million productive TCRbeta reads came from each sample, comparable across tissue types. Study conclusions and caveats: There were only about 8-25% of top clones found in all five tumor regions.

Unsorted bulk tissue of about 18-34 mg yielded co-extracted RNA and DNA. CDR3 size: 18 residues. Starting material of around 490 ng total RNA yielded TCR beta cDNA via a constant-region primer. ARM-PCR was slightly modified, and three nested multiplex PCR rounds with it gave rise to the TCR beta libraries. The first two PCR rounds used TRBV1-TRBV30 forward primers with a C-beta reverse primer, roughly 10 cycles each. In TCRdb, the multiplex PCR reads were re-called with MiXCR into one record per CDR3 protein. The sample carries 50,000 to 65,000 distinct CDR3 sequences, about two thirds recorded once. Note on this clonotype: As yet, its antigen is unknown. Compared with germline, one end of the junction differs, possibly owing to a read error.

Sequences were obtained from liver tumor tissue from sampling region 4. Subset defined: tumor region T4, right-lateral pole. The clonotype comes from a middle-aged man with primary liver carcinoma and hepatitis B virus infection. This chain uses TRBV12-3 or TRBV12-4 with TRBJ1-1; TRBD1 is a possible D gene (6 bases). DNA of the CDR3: TGTGCCAGCAGTTTAGCGCTAGGAGGGACATGGCGGTCCACTGAATCTTTCTTT. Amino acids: CASSLALGGTWRSTESFF.